These 5 T cell receptor beta chains were all obtained from the same sample, sequenced in a study of PD-1 blockade in mismatch repair-deficient tumors. Sequencing used immunoSEQ multiplex PCR; TCRdb keeps in-frame clones, though not all of them. The table records 77,000 or so clones, approximately 80% of them present only once. Specimen: peripheral blood, collected 44 weeks after starting pembrolizumab. The receptors here all came from an adult with mismatch repair-deficient cancer.

This clone was seen a single time. The J gene is TRBJ2-7, the V gene TRBV7-2; perhaps TRBD2 as D (5 bases). This CDR3 contains 15 residues. Germline CDR1 and CDR2: SGHTA and FQGNSA. Deletions cut 1 base from V and 4 bases from J, with 14 bases between. The CDR3 coding sequence is TGTGCCAGCAGCTTAGAGGGAGCACCCACTTACGAGCAGTACTTC. It specifies CASSLEGAPTYEQYF.

This clone was seen only a few times. This chain joins TRBV7-9 and TRBJ2-1, with TRBD2 matching over 9 bases. V gave up 1 base and J gave up 2 bases; unmatched junction bases: 6. Germline loops: CDR1 SEHNR, CDR2 FQNEAQ (reference sequence). CDR3 length: 17 residues. CDR3 in DNA: TGTGCCAGCAGCTTAGGTGGGCGGGAGGGGACCTACAATGAGCAGTTCTTC. Translating gives CASSLGGREGTYNEQFF.

The chain joins TRBV4-3 to TRBJ2-7; D is ambiguous. Germline V gene data show CDR1 as LGHNA and CDR2 as YSLEER. Trimming took 1 base from V and 3 from J, leaving 10 bases between them. There are 14 residues in the CDR3. The DNA for the CDR3 is TGCGCCAGCAGCCAAGCGCTTCACTACTACGAGCAGTACTTC. Its protein is CASSQALHYYEQYF.

The chain recombines TRBV18 with TRBJ2-3; D unresolved. CDR1 is KGHSH and CDR2 is LQKENI in the germline V gene. CDR3 length: 13 amino acids. V was pared by 6 bases and J by 5 bases, with 12 bases between. The CDR3 DNA follows: TGTGCCAGCTCGCCAAGACCCGTAGATACGCAGTATTTT. This translates into CASSPRPVDTQYF.

The gene calls are TRBV10-1 and TRBJ2-2; TRBD2 agrees at 7 bases. The trim removed 2 bases at V and 4 bases at J, leaving 1 base unmatched. There are 14 residues in the CDR3. Germline V CDR1 and CDR2: WNHNN, SYGVQD (reference sequence). The CDR3 nucleotides read TGCGCCAGCAGTGAGGGGGGGGGCACCGGGGAGCTGTTTTTT. Protein product: CASSEGGGTGELFF.